This record covers a single T cell receptor beta chain. The antigen remains undetermined. Per-sample yields of isolated PBMCs were at least 7 million. This entry belongs to a study of blood T cells in healthy people across ages. Study conclusions and caveats: It was found that TCR beta diversity correlated strongly with the percentage of naive T cells.

A second about 7 to 11 cycle PCR used barcoded and J-beta primers. Using its own MiXCR run on the 5' RACE reads, TCRdb lists one record per CDR3 protein. This table has 700,000 to 950,000 distinct CDR3 sequences, around 46% appearing once. This CDR3 region has 15 residues. In germline, CDR1 is DFQATT, CDR2 SNEGSKA (reference sequence). V was cut by 3 bases and J by 4 bases, with 15 bases left in between. This chain connects TRBV20-1 to TRBJ1-4; D gene unclear. The sample comprised blood. The clonotype comes from a woman aged 55-69 years in good health. CDR3 residues: CSARDSTRSNEKLFF. The DNA of the CDR3 is TGCAGTGCTAGGGACTCCACGAGGAGTAATGAAAAACTGTTTTTT.